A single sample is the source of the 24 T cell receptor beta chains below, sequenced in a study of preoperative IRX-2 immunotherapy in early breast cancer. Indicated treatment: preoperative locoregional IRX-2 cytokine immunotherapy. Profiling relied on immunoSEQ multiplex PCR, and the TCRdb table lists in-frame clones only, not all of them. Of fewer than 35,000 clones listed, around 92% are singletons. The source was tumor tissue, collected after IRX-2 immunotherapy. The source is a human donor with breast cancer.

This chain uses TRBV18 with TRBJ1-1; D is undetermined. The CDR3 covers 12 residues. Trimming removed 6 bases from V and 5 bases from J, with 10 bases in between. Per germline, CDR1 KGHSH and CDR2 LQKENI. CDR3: CASSPSGTEAFF. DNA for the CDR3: TGTGCCAGCTCGCCTTCGGGTACTGAAGCTTTCTTT.

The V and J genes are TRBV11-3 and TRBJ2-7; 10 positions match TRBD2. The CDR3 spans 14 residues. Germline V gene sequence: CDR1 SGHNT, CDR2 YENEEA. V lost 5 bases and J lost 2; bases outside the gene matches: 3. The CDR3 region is CASSPTSGTYEQYF. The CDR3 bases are TGTGCCAGCAGCCCAACTAGCGGGACCTACGAGCAGTACTTC.

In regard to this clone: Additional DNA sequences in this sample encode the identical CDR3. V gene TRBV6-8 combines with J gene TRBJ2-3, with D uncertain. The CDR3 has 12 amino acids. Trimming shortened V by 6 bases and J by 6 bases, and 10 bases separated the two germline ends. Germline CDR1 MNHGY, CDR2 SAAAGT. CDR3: CASRRYTDTQYF. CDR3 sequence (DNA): TGTGCCAGCAGGCGCTACACGGATACGCAGTATTTT.

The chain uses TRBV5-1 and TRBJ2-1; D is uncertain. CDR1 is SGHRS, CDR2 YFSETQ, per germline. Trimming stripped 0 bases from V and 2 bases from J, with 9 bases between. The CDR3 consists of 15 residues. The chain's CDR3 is CASSLAPYAYNEQFF. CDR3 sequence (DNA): TGCGCCAGCAGCTTGGCCCCTTACGCCTACAATGAGCAGTTCTTC.

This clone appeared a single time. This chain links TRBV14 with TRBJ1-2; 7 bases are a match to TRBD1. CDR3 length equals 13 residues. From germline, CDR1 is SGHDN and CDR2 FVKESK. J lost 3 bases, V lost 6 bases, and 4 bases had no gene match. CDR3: CASSYDRDYGYTF. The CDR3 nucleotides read TGTGCCAGCAGTTACGACAGGGACTATGGCTACACCTTC.

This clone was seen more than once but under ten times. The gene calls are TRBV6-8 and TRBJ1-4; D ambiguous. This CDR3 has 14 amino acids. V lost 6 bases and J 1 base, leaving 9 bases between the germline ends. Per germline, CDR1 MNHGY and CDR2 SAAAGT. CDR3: CASRLSGTNEKLFF. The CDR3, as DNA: TGTGCCAGCAGACTATCTGGAACTAATGAAAAACTGTTTTTT.

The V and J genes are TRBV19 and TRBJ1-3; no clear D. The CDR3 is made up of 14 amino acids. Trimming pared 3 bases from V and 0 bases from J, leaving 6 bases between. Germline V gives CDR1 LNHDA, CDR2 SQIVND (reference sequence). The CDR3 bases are TGTGCCAGTAGTATTCAGTTCTCTGGAAACACCATATATTTT. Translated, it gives CASSIQFSGNTIYF.

CDR3 protein: CASSQDSQGVAFF. The CDR3 DNA is TGCGCCAGCAGCCAAGATAGTCAAGGTGTTGCTTTCTTT. The chain employs TRBV1 and TRBJ1-1. TRBV1 is assigned pseudogene status. CDR3 length: 13 amino acids.

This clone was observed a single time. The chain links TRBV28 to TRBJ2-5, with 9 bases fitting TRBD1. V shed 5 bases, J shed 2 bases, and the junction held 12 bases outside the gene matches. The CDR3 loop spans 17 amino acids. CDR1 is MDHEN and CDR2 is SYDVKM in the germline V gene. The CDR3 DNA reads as TGTGCCAGCAGTCGGAGTCACAGGGGGCAATGGCAAGAGACCCAGTACTTC. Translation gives CASSRSHRGQWQETQYF.

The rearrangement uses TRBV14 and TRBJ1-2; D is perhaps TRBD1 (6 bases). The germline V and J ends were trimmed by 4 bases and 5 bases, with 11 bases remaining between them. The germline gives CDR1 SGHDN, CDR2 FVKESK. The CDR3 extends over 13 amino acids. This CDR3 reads CASSLSQGYGYTF. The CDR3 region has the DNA TGTGCCAGCAGCCTTTCACAGGGATATGGCTACACCTTC.

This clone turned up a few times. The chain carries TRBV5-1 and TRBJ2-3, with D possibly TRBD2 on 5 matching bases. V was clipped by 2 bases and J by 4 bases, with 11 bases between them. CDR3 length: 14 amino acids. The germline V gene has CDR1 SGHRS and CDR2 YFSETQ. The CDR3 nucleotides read TGCGCCAGCAGCTTTTCAAGTAGCGCAGATACGCAGTATTTT. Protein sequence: CASSFSSSADTQYF.

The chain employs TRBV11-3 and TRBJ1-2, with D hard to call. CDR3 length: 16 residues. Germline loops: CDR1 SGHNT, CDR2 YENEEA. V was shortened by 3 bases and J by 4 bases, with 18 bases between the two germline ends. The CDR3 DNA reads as TGTGCCAGCAGCTTGATGATGCAGTCGGGCCTCTATGGCTACACCTTC. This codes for CASSLMMQSGLYGYTF.

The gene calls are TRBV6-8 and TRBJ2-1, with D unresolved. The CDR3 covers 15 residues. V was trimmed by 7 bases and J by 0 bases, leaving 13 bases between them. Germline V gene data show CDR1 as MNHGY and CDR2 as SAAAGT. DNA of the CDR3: TGTGCCAGCAATCTCCAGGAGAGCTCCTACAATGAGCAGTTCTTC. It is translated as CASNLQESSYNEQFF.

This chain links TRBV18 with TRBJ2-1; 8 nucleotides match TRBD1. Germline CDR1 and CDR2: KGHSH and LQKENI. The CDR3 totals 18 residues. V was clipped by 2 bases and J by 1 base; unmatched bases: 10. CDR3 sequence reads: CASSPTSGGRRSYNEQFF. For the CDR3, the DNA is TGTGCCAGCTCACCAACGTCAGGGGGCAGGCGTTCCTACAATGAGCAGTTCTTC.

CDR3 region: CAIPLGQGAPGYGYTF. DNA for the CDR3: TGTGCCATCCCGCTGGGACAGGGGGCTCCGGGCTATGGCTACACCTTC. V usage is TRBV12-2 and J usage is TRBJ1-2; the table's D call of TRBD1 was not tested on the DNA. TRBV12-2 is flagged as a pseudogene. The CDR3 sequence is 16 residues long.

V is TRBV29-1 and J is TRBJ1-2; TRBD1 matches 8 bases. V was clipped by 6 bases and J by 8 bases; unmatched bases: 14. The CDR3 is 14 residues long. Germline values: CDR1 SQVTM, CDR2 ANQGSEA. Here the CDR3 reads CSVRGQGLGGGYTF. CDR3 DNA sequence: TGCAGCGTGCGCGGACAGGGACTTGGGGGGGGCTACACCTTC.

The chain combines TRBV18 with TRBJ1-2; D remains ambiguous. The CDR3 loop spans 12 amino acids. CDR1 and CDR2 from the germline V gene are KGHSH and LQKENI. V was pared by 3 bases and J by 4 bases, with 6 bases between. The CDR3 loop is CASSPDGYGYTF. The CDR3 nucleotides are TGTGCCAGCTCACCGGACGGCTATGGCTACACCTTC.

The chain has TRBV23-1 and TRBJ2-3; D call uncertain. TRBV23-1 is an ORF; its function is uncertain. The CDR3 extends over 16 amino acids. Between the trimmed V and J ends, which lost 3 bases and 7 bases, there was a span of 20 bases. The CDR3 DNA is TGCGCCAGCAGTCAGTCCGACTGTCCGACCCACTATACGCAGTATTTT. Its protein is CASSQSDCPTHYTQYF.

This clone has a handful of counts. The CDR3 reads CASSLLQSGDTQYF. In nucleotides, the CDR3 is TGTGCCAGCAGCTTGCTGCAGAGTGGAGATACGCAGTATTTT. The rearrangement joins TRBV11-3 to TRBJ2-3; D gene unclear. Trimming took off 3 bases at V and 5 bases at J, with 12 bases between the two ends. The CDR3 spans 14 residues. Germline V gene sequence: CDR1 SGHNT, CDR2 YENEEA.

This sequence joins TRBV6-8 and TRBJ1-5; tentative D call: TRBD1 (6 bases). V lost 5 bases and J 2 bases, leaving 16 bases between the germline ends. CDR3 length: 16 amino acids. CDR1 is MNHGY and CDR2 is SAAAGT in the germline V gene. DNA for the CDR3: TGTGCCAGCAGTACAAACAGGGATATCGGCAATCAGCCCCAGCATTTT. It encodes CASSTNRDIGNQPQHF.

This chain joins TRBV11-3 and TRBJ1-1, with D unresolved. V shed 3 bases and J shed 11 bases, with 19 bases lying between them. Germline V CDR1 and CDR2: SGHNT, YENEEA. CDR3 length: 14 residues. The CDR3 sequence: CASSLAILPLRAFF. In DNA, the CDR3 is TGTGCCAGCAGCTTGGCCATTCTACCACTGAGGGCTTTCTTT. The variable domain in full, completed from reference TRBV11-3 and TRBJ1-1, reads EAGVVQSPRYKIIEKKQPVAFWCNPISGHNTLYWYLQNLGQGPELLIRYENEEAVDDSQLPKDRFSAERLKGVDSTLKIQPAELGDSAVYLCASSLAILPLRAFFGQGTRLTVV.

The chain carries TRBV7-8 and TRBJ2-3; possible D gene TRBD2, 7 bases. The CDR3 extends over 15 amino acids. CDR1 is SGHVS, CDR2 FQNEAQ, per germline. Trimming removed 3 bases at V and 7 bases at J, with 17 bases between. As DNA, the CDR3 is TGTGCCAGCAGCTTGTCGAGGGGGGGCGGTAATACGCAGTATTTT. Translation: CASSLSRGGGNTQYF.

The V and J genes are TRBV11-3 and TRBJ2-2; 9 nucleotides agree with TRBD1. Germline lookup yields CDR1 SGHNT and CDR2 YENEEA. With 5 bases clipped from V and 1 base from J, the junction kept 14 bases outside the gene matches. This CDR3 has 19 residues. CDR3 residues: CASSPSGTGRSLNTGELFF. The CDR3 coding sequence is TGTGCCAGCAGCCCCTCCGGGACAGGGAGGTCATTGAACACCGGGGAGCTGTTTTTT.

In DNA form, the CDR3 reads TGTGCCAGCTCCCCCGGGACACGGAGCGAGAACACTGAAGCTTTCTTT. Amino acid sequence: CASSPGTRSENTEAFF. J is TRBJ1-1 and V is TRBV18, with D perhaps matching TRBD1 (6 bases). Germline assignment: CDR1 KGHSH and CDR2 LQKENI. V was trimmed by 6 bases and J by 1 base, leaving 18 bases between them. This CDR3 has 16 amino acids.